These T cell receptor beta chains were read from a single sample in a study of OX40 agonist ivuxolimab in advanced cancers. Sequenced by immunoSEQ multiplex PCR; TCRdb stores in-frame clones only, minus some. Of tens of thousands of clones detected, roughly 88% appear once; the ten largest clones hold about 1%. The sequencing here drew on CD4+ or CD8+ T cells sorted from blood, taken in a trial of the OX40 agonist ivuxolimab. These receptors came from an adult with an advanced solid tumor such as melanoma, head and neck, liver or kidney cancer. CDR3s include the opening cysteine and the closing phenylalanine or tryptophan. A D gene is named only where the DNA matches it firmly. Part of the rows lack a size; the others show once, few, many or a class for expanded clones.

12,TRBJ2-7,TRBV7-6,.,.,TGTGCCAGCAGCTCCGAACCCACCGAGCAGTACTTC,CASSSEPTEQYF
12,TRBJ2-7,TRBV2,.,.,TGTGCCAGCAGTCTCCAGGGTTGGGAACAGTACTTC,CASSLQGWEQYF
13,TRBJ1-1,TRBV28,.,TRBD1,TGTGCCAGCAGTTTAACAGGGGACACTGAAGCTTTCTTT,CASSLTGDTEAFF
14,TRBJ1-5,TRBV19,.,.,TGTGCCAGTAGGGAACAGGGATGGAATCAGCCCCAGCATTTT,CASREQGWNQPQHF
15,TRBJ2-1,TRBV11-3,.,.,TGTGCCAGCAGCTCCCGGGACGGTTCCTACAATGAGCAGTTCTTC,CASSSRDGSYNEQFF
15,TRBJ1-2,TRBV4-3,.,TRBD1,TGCGCCAGCTCGAAGGGGGGACAGAGATCCTATGGCTACACCTTC,CASSKGGQRSYGYTF
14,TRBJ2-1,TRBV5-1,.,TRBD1,TGCGCCAGCAGCTTGGGTGACAGGGACAATGAGCAGTTCTTC,CASSLGDRDNEQFF
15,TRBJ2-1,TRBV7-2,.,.,TGTGCCAGCAGCGTTATGGGGGGCTCCTACAATGAGCAGTTCTTC,CASSVMGGSYNEQFF
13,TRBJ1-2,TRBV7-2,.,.,TGTGCCAGCAGCTTAGGAGGGGGATATGGCTACACCTTC,CASSLGGGYGYTF
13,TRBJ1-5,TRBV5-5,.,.,TGTGCCAGCAGTTCAAGTCCCGATCAGCCCCAGCATTTT,CASSSSPDQPQHF
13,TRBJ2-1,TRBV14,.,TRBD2,TGTGCCAGCAGCCAGATGGGGGGGAGTGAGCAGTTCTTC,CASSQMGGSEQFF
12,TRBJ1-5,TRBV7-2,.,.,TGTGCCAGCGGGGCAGGGGCTCAGCCCCAGCATTTT,CASGAGAQPQHF
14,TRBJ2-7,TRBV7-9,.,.,TGTGCCAGCAGCTTCCCCCCGATTAACTACGAGCAGTACTTC,CASSFPPINYEQYF
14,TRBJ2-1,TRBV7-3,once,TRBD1,TGTGCCAGCAGCCCGGGACAGGGCTACAATGAGCAGTTCTTC,CASSPGQGYNEQFF
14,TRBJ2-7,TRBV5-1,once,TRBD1,TGCGCCAGCAGCTCGACAGGGGGGGTTCGCGAGCAGTACTTC,CASSSTGGVREQYF
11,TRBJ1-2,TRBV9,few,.,TGTGCCAGCACATCGCGGTATGGCTACACCTTC,CASTSRYGYTF
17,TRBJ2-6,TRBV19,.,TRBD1,TGTGCCACCCGACAAGAGGGGGCAGGGTCTGGGGCCAACGTCCTGACTTTC,CATRQEGAGSGANVLTF
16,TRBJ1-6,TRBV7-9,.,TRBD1,TGTGCCAGCAGCTTAGCGACAGGGGGAGGGAATTCACCCCTCCACTTT,CASSLATGGGNSPLHF
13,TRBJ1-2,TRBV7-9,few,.,TGTGCCAGCAGCTCTACAGGGCATGGGGGCTACACCTTC,CASSSTGHGGYTF
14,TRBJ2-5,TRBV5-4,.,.,TGTGCCAGCAGCCCCAGTATGGTGTCAGAGACCCAGTACTTC,CASSPSMVSETQYF
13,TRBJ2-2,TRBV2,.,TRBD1,TGTGCCAGCAGGACAGGGTACACCGGGGAGCTGTTTTTT,CASRTGYTGELFF
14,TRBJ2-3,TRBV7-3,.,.,TGTGCCAGCAGCCCCTCGGGCAGCACAGATACGCAGTATTTT,CASSPSGSTDTQYF
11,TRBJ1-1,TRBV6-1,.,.,TGTGCCAGCAGCCGGGGAACTGAAGCTTTCTTT,CASSRGTEAFF
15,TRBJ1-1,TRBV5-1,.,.,TGCGCCAGCAGCTTGGGCGACCAAATGAACACTGAAGCTTTCTTT,CASSLGDQMNTEAFF
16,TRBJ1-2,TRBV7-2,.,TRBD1,TGTGCCAGCAGCTTACGTGTGAAGGACAGGGTGGGAGGCTACACCTTC,CASSLRVKDRVGGYTF
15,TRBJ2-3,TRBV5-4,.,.,TGTGCCAGCAGCTTCCGCAATCCTAGCACAGATACGCAGTATTTT,CASSFRNPSTDTQYF
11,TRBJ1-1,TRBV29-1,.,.,TGCAGCGTTGACCCGGAGAGGGAAGCTTTCTTT,CSVDPEREAFF
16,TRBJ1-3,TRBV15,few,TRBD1,TGTGCCACCAGCAGAGGGGAGGGGGCGTTTGGAAACACCATATATTTT,CATSRGEGAFGNTIYF
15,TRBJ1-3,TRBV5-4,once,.,TGTGCCAGCAGCTTGCCAGGTTCCTCTGGAAACACCATATATTTT,CASSLPGSSGNTIYF
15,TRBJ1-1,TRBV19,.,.,TGTGCCAGTAGTATAGGAGGGGTGGGGAACACTGAAGCTTTCTTT,CASSIGGVGNTEAFF
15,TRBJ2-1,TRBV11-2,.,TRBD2,TGTGCCAGCAGCTTGGTAAAGGGACTAATCAATGAGCAGTTCTTC,CASSLVKGLINEQFF
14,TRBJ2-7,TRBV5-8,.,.,TGTGCCAGCAGCCGGGGGGCGGGGACCTACGAGCAGTACTTC,CASSRGAGTYEQYF
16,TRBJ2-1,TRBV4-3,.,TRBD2,TGCGCCAGCAGCCAGCGACTAGCGGGGAGCTACAATGAGCAGTTCTTC,CASSQRLAGSYNEQFF
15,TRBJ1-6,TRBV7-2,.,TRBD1,TGTGCCAGCAGCCTAACGGGACAGGGAGATTCACCCCTCCACTTT,CASSLTGQGDSPLHF
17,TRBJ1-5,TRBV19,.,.,TGTGCCAGTAGTATAGCGCTTATCCCGGGTTTCAATCAGCCCCAGCATTTT,CASSIALIPGFNQPQHF
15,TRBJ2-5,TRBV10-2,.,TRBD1,TGCGCCAGCAGAGATGTACAGGGGAGTGGAGAGACCCAGTACTTC,CASRDVQGSGETQYF